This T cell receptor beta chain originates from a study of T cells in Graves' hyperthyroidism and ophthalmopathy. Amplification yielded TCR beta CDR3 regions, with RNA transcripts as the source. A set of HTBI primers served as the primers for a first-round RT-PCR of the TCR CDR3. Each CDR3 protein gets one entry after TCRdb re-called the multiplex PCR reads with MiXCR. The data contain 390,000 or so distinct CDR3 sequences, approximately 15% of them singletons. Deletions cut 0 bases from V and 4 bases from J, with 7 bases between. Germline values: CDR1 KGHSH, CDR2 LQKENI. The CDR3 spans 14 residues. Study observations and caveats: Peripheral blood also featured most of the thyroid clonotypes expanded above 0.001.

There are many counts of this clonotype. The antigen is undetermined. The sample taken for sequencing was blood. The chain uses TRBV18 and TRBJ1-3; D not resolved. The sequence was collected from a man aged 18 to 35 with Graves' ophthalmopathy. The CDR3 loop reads CASSPPAKGNTIYF. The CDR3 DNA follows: TGTGCCAGCTCACCACCAGCCAAAGGAAACACCATATATTTT.